The 8 T cell receptor beta chains below were found in one sample sequenced in a study of shared clonotypes between healthy human individuals. Some clones are missing from TCRdb's copy, which holds only in-frame ones; the method was immunoSEQ multiplex PCR. The data show fewer than 1.6 million clones, with 98% seen just once and about 0.4% held by the top ten. The sequenced sample consisted of naive CD4+ T cells sorted from blood. Described subset: CD45RA+ positively selected. These receptors were taken from a man younger than 40 in good health.

The chain employs TRBV7-9 and TRBJ2-7; D might be TRBD1 (6 bases). The CDR3 has 14 amino acids. The ends were cut back, 5 bases at V and 4 bases at J, with 15 bases in the middle. Germline CDR1 reads SEHNR; CDR2 reads FQNEAQ (reference sequence). As DNA, the CDR3 is TGTGCCAGCAGCCGAGGGGGTGTTTGGTACGAGCAGTACTTC. Residues: CASSRGGVWYEQYF.

V gene TRBV5-1 combines with J gene TRBJ1-5, with D maybe TRBD1 (5 bases). The CDR3 consists of 15 residues. Looked up from germline, CDR1 is SGHRS and CDR2 is YFSETQ. V was clipped by 0 bases and J by 5 bases, with 12 bases between them. The chain's CDR3 is CASSLDTGRHQPQHF. Written as DNA, the CDR3 is TGCGCCAGCAGCTTGGATACAGGCCGCCATCAGCCCCAGCATTTT.

The chain carries TRBV7-8 and TRBJ1-5; D is undetermined. The germline CDR1 and CDR2 sequences are SGHVS and FQNEAQ. The ends were cut back, 5 bases at V and 9 bases at J, with 8 bases in the middle. CDR3 size: 11 residues. The chain's CDR3 is CASSHSGPQHF. CDR3 DNA sequence: TGTGCCAGCAGCCACAGTGGGCCCCAGCATTTT.

The rearrangement joins TRBV7-2 to TRBJ2-7, with D hard to call. CDR3 length: 13 residues. Trimming took 5 bases from V and 3 from J, leaving 11 bases between them. The germline V gene has CDR1 SGHTA and CDR2 FQGNSA. CDR3 in amino acids: CASSPTSNYEQYF. CDR3 sequence (DNA): TGTGCCAGCAGCCCCACTTCGAACTACGAGCAGTACTTC.

CDR3 sequence reads: CASSEGPNTGELFF. Here the CDR3 DNA reads TGTGCCAGCAGTGAGGGGCCGAACACCGGGGAGCTGTTTTTT. The chain links TRBV6-4 to TRBJ2-2, with D tentatively TRBD1 (5 bases). CDR1 MRHNA and CDR2 SNTAGT come from the germline V gene. The V gene lost 3 bases and the J gene lost 0 bases, with 5 bases spanning the gap. The CDR3 totals 14 residues.

This clone appeared a single time. At the DNA level, this CDR3 is encoded by other sequences in the same sample as well. This chain connects TRBV27 to TRBJ2-6; perhaps TRBD1 as D (5 bases). This CDR3 is 15 amino acids long. Germline values: CDR1 MNHEY, CDR2 SMNVEV (reference sequence). Trimming removed 2 bases at V and 2 bases at J, with 7 bases between. CDR3 coding DNA: TGTGCCAGCAGTTTACAGGGTGCTGGGGCCAACGTCCTGACTTTC. It is translated as CASSLQGAGANVLTF. Based on the CDR3 plus reference TRBV27 and TRBJ2-6, the full variable domain is EAQVTQNPRYLITVTGKKLTVTCSQNMNHEYMSWYRQDPGLGLRQIYYSMNVEVTDKGDVPEGYKVSRKEKRNFPLILESPSPNQTSLYFCASSLQGAGANVLTFGAGSRLTVL.

The chain is built from TRBV15 and TRBJ2-2; D remains ambiguous. V dropped 4 bases and J dropped 5 bases, with 5 bases sitting between them. Germline V lookup: CDR1 LNHNV, CDR2 YYDKDF (reference sequence). The CDR3 consists of 12 residues. The CDR3 protein is CATSKVTGELFF. CDR3 in DNA: TGTGCCACCAGCAAGGTAACCGGGGAGCTGTTTTTT.

The J gene is TRBJ1-1, the V gene TRBV6-6, with D tentatively TRBD1 (6 bases). CDR1 and CDR2 (germline): MNHNY, SVGAGI (reference sequence). V shed 6 bases and J shed 1 base, with 9 bases lying between them. This CDR3 has 13 residues. CDR3 in DNA: TGTGCCAGCAGGACGACAGGGAACACTGAAGCTTTCTTT. This gives the protein CASRTTGNTEAFF.